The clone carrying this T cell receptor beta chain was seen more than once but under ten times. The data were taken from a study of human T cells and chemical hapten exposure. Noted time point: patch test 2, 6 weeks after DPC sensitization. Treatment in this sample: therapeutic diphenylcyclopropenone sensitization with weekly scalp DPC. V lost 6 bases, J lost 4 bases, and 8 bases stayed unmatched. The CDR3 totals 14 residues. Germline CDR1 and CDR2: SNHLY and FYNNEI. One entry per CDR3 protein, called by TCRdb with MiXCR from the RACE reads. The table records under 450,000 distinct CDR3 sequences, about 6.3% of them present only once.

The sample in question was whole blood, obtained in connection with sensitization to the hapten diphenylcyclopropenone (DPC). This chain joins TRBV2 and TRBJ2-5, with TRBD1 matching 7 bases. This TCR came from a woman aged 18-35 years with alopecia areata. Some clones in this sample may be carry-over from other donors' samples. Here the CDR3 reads CASSVTGSRETQYF. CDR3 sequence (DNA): TGTGCCAGCAGCGTGACAGGGAGCCGAGAGACCCAGTACTTC.